This is a list of T cell receptor beta chains from one sample in a study of shared clonotypes between healthy human individuals. TCRdb's table, derived via immunoSEQ multiplex PCR, lists solely in-frame clones and lacks some. The table lists roughly 500,000 clones, approximately 79% of them singletons. Source material: PBMCs. These TCRs come from a woman aged 40 to 55 in good health. Some clones in this sample may be carry-over from other donors' samples. Both conserved end residues are part of each CDR3. D genes are given only for firm matches. Expanded clones get a size class; other rows say once, few or many, or leave the size out.

D gene	V gene	clone size	J gene	CDR3 DNA	CDR3 protein
.	TRBV5-6	.	TRBJ2-7	TGTGCCAGCAGCTCGATCGAGCGGGACATGGGAGAGCAGTACTTC	CASSSIERDMGEQYF
.	TRBV6-6	few	TRBJ1-4	TGTGCCACTTCACACAGGGAGAATGAAAAACTGTTTTTT	CATSHRENEKLFF
TRBD1	TRBV11-2	.	TRBJ2-2	TGTGCCAGCACCCCCCCCGGACAGGGCTCGAACACCGGGGAGCTGTTTTTT	CASTPPGQGSNTGELFF
.	TRBV5-1	.	TRBJ2-5	TGCGCCAGCAGCTTGGGCGGGTTCGGGGAGACCCAGTACTTC	CASSLGGFGETQYF
.	TRBV28	few	TRBJ1-4	TGTGCCAGCAGCCCCGGGTTTAGGGAAAAACTGTTTTTT	CASSPGFREKLFF
TRBD2	TRBV27	.	TRBJ2-7	TGTGCCAGCAGTTTCAGCGGGAGCATCTCCTACGAGCAGTACTTC	CASSFSGSISYEQYF
TRBD1	TRBV6-1	.	TRBJ2-7	TGTGCCAGCAGTTGGACAGGGCTATCTTACGAGCAGTACTTC	CASSWTGLSYEQYF
TRBD1	TRBV7-3	.	TRBJ2-4	TGTGCCAGCAGCTTAACAGGGGGCCAGGGGGACATTCAGTACTTC	CASSLTGGQGDIQYF
TRBD2	TRBV28	.	TRBJ2-7	TGTGCCAGCGCCCGGGGGGGGGTCTACGAGCAGTACTTC	CASARGGVYEQYF
TRBD1	TRBV9	.	TRBJ2-2	TGTGCCAGCACCCGTTGGACAGGGGCCGGGGAGCTGTTTTTT	CASTRWTGAGELFF
.	TRBV27	.	TRBJ2-3	TGTGCCAGCAGCATCGGCTCCCTCGACACAGATACGCAGTATTTT	CASSIGSLDTDTQYF
TRBD2	TRBV7-7	.	TRBJ2-2	TGTGCCAGCAGCTTGCTTAGCGGGGCGAACACCGGGGAGCTGTTTTTT	CASSLLSGANTGELFF
TRBD1	TRBV28	.	TRBJ2-7	TGTGCCAGCAGTTTGCCCGGGACAGGTGGGTACGAGCAGTACTTC	CASSLPGTGGYEQYF
.	TRBV7-9	once	TRBJ2-7	TGTGCCAGCAAAGGACCTTATTACGAGCAGTACTTC	CASKGPYYEQYF
.	TRBV9	few	TRBJ2-3	TGTGCCAGCAGCGCCACAGATACGCAGTATTTT	CASSATDTQYF
.	TRBV6-5	.	TRBJ2-3	TGTGCCAGCAGGGGACTGTTCACAGATACGCAGTATTTT	CASRGLFTDTQYF
TRBD1	TRBV19	.	TRBJ2-3	TGTGCCAGTAGTATGGGTAGGGGGCGGTTCACAGATACGCAGTATTTT	CASSMGRGRFTDTQYF
.	TRBV2	.	TRBJ2-5	TGTGCCAGCAGGTACATAGAGACCCAGTACTTC	CASRYIETQYF
TRBD2	TRBV5-4	.	TRBJ2-5	TGTGCCAGCAGCTTGAGGACTAGCGGAGAAGAGACCCAGTACTTC	CASSLRTSGEETQYF
TRBD1	TRBV25-1	few	TRBJ1-4	TGTGCCAGCAGGACAGGGCCGGGTGAAAAACTGTTTTTT	CASRTGPGEKLFF
TRBD1	TRBV7-8	.	TRBJ1-5	TGTGCCAGCAGCCACAGGGGATGGGACAATCAGCCCCAGCATTTT	CASSHRGWDNQPQHF
.	TRBV12-2	.	TRBJ2-2	TGTGCAAGTCGCTTTCAGGGACTAGTTCGATCCTTGGCCGGGGAGCTGTTTTTT	CASRFQGLVRSLAGELFF
.	TRBV5-4	once	TRBJ2-3	TGTGCCAGCAGCTACAGGGAAACAGATACGCAGTATTTT	CASSYRETDTQYF
.	TRBV4-1	many	TRBJ1-2	TGCGCCAGCAGCCAAACCCCCGCAAGGGATGACTATGGCTACACCTTC	CASSQTPARDDYGYTF
TRBD2	TRBV4-1	.	TRBJ2-3	TGCGCCAGCAGCCAAGATGATAAACTAGCGGGAGAATTGGCAGATACGCAGTATTTT	CASSQDDKLAGELADTQYF
.	TRBV28	.	TRBJ1-5	TGTGCCAGCTCCGCTAGCAATCAGCCCCAGCATTTT	CASSASNQPQHF
.	TRBV5-6	.	TRBJ1-2	TGTGCCAGCAGCTTGTACGGACAGAACTATGGCTACACCTTC	CASSLYGQNYGYTF
TRBD1	TRBV6-6	many	TRBJ2-5	TGTGCCAGCAGTTCACAGGGGGCCCAAGAGACCCAGTACTTC	CASSSQGAQETQYF
.	TRBV6-1	.	TRBJ2-7	TGTGCCAGCATTTCGCTTACCTCCTACGAGCAGTACTTC	CASISLTSYEQYF
.	TRBV28	.	TRBJ2-5	TGTGCCAGCAGTTTACCTGGGGGGAGACAGTTCTACTTC	CASSLPGGRQFYF
.	TRBV13	.	TRBJ1-3	TGTGCCAGCACCAAATTCTCTGGAAACACCATATATTTT	CASTKFSGNTIYF
.	TRBV5-1	.	TRBJ2-3	TGCGCCAGCAGCTCTCAAGGGCTAGTGAGCACAGATACGCAGTATTTT	CASSSQGLVSTDTQYF
.	TRBV9	.	TRBJ1-1	TGTGCCAGCAGCGTAGCGCAAAGCGGTAGCGGAGCTTTCTTT	CASSVAQSGSGAFF
.	TRBV30	.	TRBJ1-2	TGTGCCTGGAGTGTAGTCTCGACTGGGGGCTACACCTTC	CAWSVVSTGGYTF
.	TRBV11-2	.	TRBJ2-2	TGTGCCAGCAGCTTAGTTCGTGTAACCGGGGAGCTGTTTTTT	CASSLVRVTGELFF
.	TRBV7-2	.	TRBJ2-2	TGTGCCAGCAGCTTAGGGGCCAGAGTTAGCGCGAACACCGGGGAGCTGTTTTTT	CASSLGARVSANTGELFF
.	TRBV6-6	.	TRBJ2-5	TGTGCCAGCAGTTACTTCCCAGAGCAGTACTTC	CASSYFPEQYF
.	TRBV9	.	TRBJ2-1	TGTGCCAGCAGCGTAGAAAGTGGCTTTGGTAGTGAGCAGTTCTTC	CASSVESGFGSEQFF
.	TRBV27	.	TRBJ1-2	TGTGCCAGCAGTTTCCGGGACGGAATTAACTATGGCTACACCTTC	CASSFRDGINYGYTF
.	TRBV30	.	TRBJ2-3	TGTGCCTGGAGACTAACTAGCACAGATACGCAGTATTTT	CAWRLTSTDTQYF
TRBD2	TRBV7-6	.	TRBJ2-7	TGTGCCAGCAGCTTCGGCGGGAGTGGGGACCTATACGAGCAGTACTTC	CASSFGGSGDLYEQYF
TRBD1	TRBV19	.	TRBJ1-2	TGTGCCAGTAGTATAGAGAGCGGGACAGGGGATGGCTACACCTTC	CASSIESGTGDGYTF
TRBD1	TRBV11-2	.	TRBJ1-1	TGTGCCAGCAGCTTAGTAGACAGGGGAGCTGAAGCTTTCTTT	CASSLVDRGAEAFF
TRBD1	TRBV18	.	TRBJ2-7	TGTGCCAGCTCACCTACGGGACAGGGGATCTACGAGCAGTACTTC	CASSPTGQGIYEQYF
.	TRBV29-1	few	TRBJ1-1	TGCAGCGTTGGGGAAAGCACTGAAGCTTTCTTT	CSVGESTEAFF